This is a list of T cell receptor beta chains from one sample in a study of persistence of HIV-infected CD4 T cells. Assay used: immunoSEQ multiplex PCR; TCRdb lists only in-frame clones, some missing. The table shows more than 10,000 clones, with about 72% occurring only once. For these receptors, no antigen is known. The source was CD4+ T cells sorted from PBMCs after roughly 17-hour stimulation, collected from a patient who received antiretroviral therapy. All receptors derive from an adult man with HIV who was CMV-seropositive. The CDR3 runs from the conserved cysteine through the conserved F or W. D genes are given only for firm matches. Clone sizes are given selectively: once, few, many, or a class where the clone is expanded.

v_call	j_call	clone_size	d_call	cdr3_nt	cdr3_aa
TRBV19	TRBJ1-5	-	TRBD1	TGTGCCAGTACCTCAGCAGGGACAGCTAACAATCAGCCCCAGCATTTT	CASTSAGTANNQPQHF
TRBV29-1	TRBJ1-1	-	-	TGCAGCGTATGGGCCGTCCAGCCGAACACTGAAGCTTTCTTT	CSVWAVQPNTEAFF
TRBV10-2	TRBJ2-1	-	TRBD2	TGCGCCAGCAGTCATTTTAGCGGGGGGGCCATTGTGAATGAGCAGTTCTTC	CASSHFSGGAIVNEQFF
TRBV6-1	TRBJ2-1	few	-	TGTGCCAGCAGTGAACTAAGGGATGATGAGCAGTTCTTC	CASSELRDDEQFF
TRBV19	TRBJ1-6	-	-	TGTGCCAGTAGTATCGGGGGACATAATTCACCCCTCCACTTT	CASSIGGHNSPLHF
TRBV9	TRBJ1-5	-	-	TGTGCCAGCAGCCCCGGGGGGGGCGGATATCAGCCCCAGCATTTT	CASSPGGGGYQPQHF
TRBV15	TRBJ2-2	medium-sized	-	TGTGCCACCAGCAGAGACCCACTAGGGGGGGGTTCTCGGTCCGGGGAGCTGTTTTTT	CATSRDPLGGGSRSGELFF
TRBV15	TRBJ2-2	-	TRBD2	TGTGCCACCAGCAGAGATCAGGCGGGGGCCGGGGAGCTGTTTTTT	CATSRDQAGAGELFF
TRBV6-1	TRBJ2-2	-	-	TGTGCCAGCAGTGAAGTTGTGTTAATGAGTGCGAACACCGGGGAGCTGTTTTTT	CASSEVVLMSANTGELFF
TRBV7-9	TRBJ2-1	-	TRBD2	TGTGCCAGCAGCTTATTGGTCCTAGCGGGGGGGCCGGAGCCCAATGAGCAGTTCTTC	CASSLLVLAGGPEPNEQFF
TRBV21-1	TRBJ2-7	once	-	TGTGCCAGCGGTGCGCCCCACGCCACCTGCTACGAGCAGTACTTC	CASGAPHATCYEQYF
TRBV5-4	TRBJ1-2	medium-sized	TRBD1	TGTGCCAGCAGTCAAACCTACAGGGGTGGCTACACCTTC	CASSQTYRGGYTF
TRBV7-9	TRBJ1-6	-	-	TGTGCCAGCAGCTTTACCTCCTTGGCTGGAGATAATTCACCCCTCCACTTT	CASSFTSLAGDNSPLHF
TRBV7-6	TRBJ2-1	-	-	TGTGCCAGCAGCTTATTTGGGGGCCAAAATAGAGACAATGAGCAGTTCTTC	CASSLFGGQNRDNEQFF
TRBV2	TRBJ2-7	once	-	TGTGCCGACCGGGCCGAGAGCTACGAGCAGTACTTC	CADRAESYEQYF
TRBV5-1	TRBJ1-5	once	TRBD1	TGCGCCAGCAGCTTCCTTGGGGACAGGAATCAGCCCCAGCATTTT	CASSFLGDRNQPQHF
TRBV5-5	TRBJ1-3	-	TRBD1	TGTGCCAGCAGCGCGGGACAGACCTCTGGAAACACCATATATTTT	CASSAGQTSGNTIYF
TRBV27	TRBJ2-1	-	-	TGTGCCAGCAGTTCCCGTCGCGAGCGGCATGAGCAGTTCTTC	CASSSRRERHEQFF
TRBV4-2	TRBJ1-2	-	-	TGTGCCAGCAGCCAAGATGGACTGTCTTGGGCTAACTATGGCTACACCTTC	CASSQDGLSWANYGYTF
TRBV7-9	TRBJ1-1	few	-	TGTGCCAGCAGCCTGATGACAGTGCTGAACACTGAAGCTTTCTTT	CASSLMTVLNTEAFF
TRBV7-3	TRBJ2-7	few	TRBD2	TGTGCCAGCAGCTTAGGAAGGCTAGCGGGGGGGCTAGCCGAGCAGTACTTC	CASSLGRLAGGLAEQYF
TRBV10-3	TRBJ2-7	-	TRBD2	TGTGCCATCAGTGTAGCGGGGGGGCTTGAGCAGTACTTC	CAISVAGGLEQYF
TRBV19	TRBJ2-1	-	-	TGTGCCAGTAGTATGGTAAGCAATGAGCAGTTCTTC	CASSMVSNEQFF
TRBV7-2	TRBJ1-1	-	-	TGTGCCAGCAGCCCCCCCGAGGCAGGATTGAACACTGAAGCTTTCTTT	CASSPPEAGLNTEAFF
TRBV28	TRBJ1-1	-	-	TGTGCCAGCAGTTTCATCGGACGGAACACTGAAGCTTTCTTT	CASSFIGRNTEAFF
TRBV2	TRBJ2-1	few	-	TGTGCCAGCAAGGGGGGGTATGAGCAGTTCTTC	CASKGGYEQFF
TRBV15	TRBJ1-6	-	-	TGTGCCACCAGCCTATGGGGGAGGGTAGAATCACCCCTCCACTTT	CATSLWGRVESPLHF
TRBV7-9	TRBJ1-4	few	TRBD1	TGTGCCAGCAGCTCCGTCACAGGGGAAGCTCGGAAACTGTTTTTT	CASSSVTGEARKLFF
TRBV7-9	TRBJ1-6	few	TRBD1	TGTGCCAGCAGCTTAGCAGGGACAGGGGGCGTGTCACCCCTCCACTTT	CASSLAGTGGVSPLHF
TRBV5-1	TRBJ2-2	few	-	TGCGCCAGCAGCTTGGTGGTAGCCGCGAACACCGGGGAGCTGTTTTTT	CASSLVVAANTGELFF
TRBV19	TRBJ2-3	medium-sized	TRBD1	TGTGCCAGTAGTATTACAGGGGTGCAGTATTTT	CASSITGVQYF
TRBV4-1	TRBJ2-5	-	TRBD2	TGCGCCAGCAGCCAAGACGGGGGGGCGTGGGAGACCCAGTACTTC	CASSQDGGAWETQYF
TRBV4-1	TRBJ2-7	-	TRBD1	TGCGCCAGCAGCCAAGGACAGGGTGCCTACGAGCAGTACTTC	CASSQGQGAYEQYF
TRBV6-5	TRBJ2-3	-	TRBD2	TGTGCCAGCAGTTACGACAGCGGGGCCAGCACAGATACGCAATATTTT	CASSYDSGASTDTQYF
TRBV20-1	TRBJ2-3	-	-	TGCAGTGCTCCCCGTTCAGATACGCAGTATTTT	CSAPRSDTQYF
TRBV7-3	TRBJ2-7	-	-	TGTGCCAGCAGCTCGGGACAAAGGGGCGAGCAGTACTTC	CASSSGQRGEQYF
TRBV5-1	TRBJ2-2	-	TRBD1	TGCGCCAGCAGCCATGGACAGGAAGGCACCGGGGAGCTGTTTTTT	CASSHGQEGTGELFF
TRBV11-1	TRBJ1-1	-	-	TGTGCCAGCAGCCCCCGGGGGACTGAAGCTTTCTTT	CASSPRGTEAFF
TRBV5-1	TRBJ2-1	-	TRBD2	TGCGCCAGCAGGCCCGCGAGTAGCGGGGGGATCTCCTACAATGAGCAGTTCTTC	CASRPASSGGISYNEQFF
TRBV10-3	TRBJ1-3	-	TRBD1	TGTGCCATCAGTGAGGCCACCCGACAGGGGGCAGGAAACACCATATATTTT	CAISEATRQGAGNTIYF